Described below is a single TCR beta chain sequence and its context. The CDR3 consists of 15 residues. V lost 4 bases, J lost 2 bases, and 13 bases lay in between. Germline V gene data show CDR1 as MGHRA and CDR2 as YSYEKL. This entry comes from a study of blood T cell repertoires in COVID-19. Across the study: Researchers got acute and convalescent COVID-19 samples from the United States, Italy and Spain. T cells, B-cell-depleted T cells, or PBMCs supplied cDNA or gDNA.

Authors' processing steps: The authors estimated nucleated cell counts from reference gene primer amplification. Measured with immunoSEQ multiplex PCR; TCRdb has only the in-frame clones, and not every one. V and J calls plus clone size are reproduced from that table; the DNA served to infer D and trimming. The table lists tens of thousands of clones, roughly 89% of them singletons. The specimen sequenced was peripheral blood. V is TRBV4-1 and J is TRBJ2-3, with a possible D match to TRBD1 (7 bases). The clonotype comes from a man in his fifties or sixties with active or convalescent COVID-19. CDR3 amino acids: CASSRGDSNTDTQYF. CDR3 nucleotide sequence: TGCGCCAGCAGCCGGGGGGACAGCAACACAGATACGCAGTATTTT.